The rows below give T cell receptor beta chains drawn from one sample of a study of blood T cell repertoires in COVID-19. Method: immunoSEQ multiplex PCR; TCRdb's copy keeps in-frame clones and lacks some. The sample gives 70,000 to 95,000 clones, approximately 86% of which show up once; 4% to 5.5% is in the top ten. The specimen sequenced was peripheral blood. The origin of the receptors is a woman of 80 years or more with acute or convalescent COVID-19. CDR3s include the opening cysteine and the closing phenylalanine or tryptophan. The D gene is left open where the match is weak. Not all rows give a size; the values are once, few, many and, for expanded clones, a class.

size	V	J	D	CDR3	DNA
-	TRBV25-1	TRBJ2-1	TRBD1	CASSEDKGARYNEQFF	TGTGCCAGCAGTGAAGACAAGGGGGCGAGATACAATGAGCAGTTCTTC
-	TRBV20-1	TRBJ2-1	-	CSARYMNEQFF	TGCAGTGCTAGATACATGAATGAGCAGTTCTTC
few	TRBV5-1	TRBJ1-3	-	CASSLGGLGNTIYF	TGCGCCAGCAGCTTGGGGGGACTCGGAAACACCATATATTTT
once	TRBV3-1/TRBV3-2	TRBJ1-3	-	CASSPTASGNTIYF	TGTGCCAGCAGCCCGACAGCCTCTGGAAACACCATATATTTT
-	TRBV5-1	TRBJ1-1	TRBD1	CASSLDSGGFPEAFF	TGCGCCAGCAGCTTGGATTCAGGGGGCTTCCCTGAAGCTTTCTTT
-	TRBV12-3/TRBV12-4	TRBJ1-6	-	CASSEGDSPLHF	TGTGCCAGCAGCGAGGGTGATTCACCCCTCCACTTT
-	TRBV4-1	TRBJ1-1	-	CASSQVAGPGPANTEAFF	TGCGCCAGCAGCCAAGTTGCAGGACCAGGGCCTGCGAACACTGAAGCTTTCTTT
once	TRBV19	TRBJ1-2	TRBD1	CASSGGQGRDGYTF	TGTGCCAGTAGCGGGGGACAGGGAAGAGATGGCTACACCTTC
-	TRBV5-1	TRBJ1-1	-	CASSSSGTVNTEAFF	TGCGCCAGCAGCTCTTCGGGGACTGTGAACACTGAAGCTTTCTTT
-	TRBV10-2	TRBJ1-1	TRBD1	CASGDRGRWDTEAFF	TGCGCCAGCGGGGACAGGGGTCGGTGGGACACTGAAGCTTTCTTT
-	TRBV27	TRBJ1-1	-	CASSFNRGTEAFF	TGTGCCAGCAGTTTTAATAGGGGCACTGAAGCTTTCTTT
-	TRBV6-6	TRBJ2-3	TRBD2	CASSTPLAGLTDTQYF	TGTGCCAGCAGTACCCCCCTAGCGGGGCTGACAGATACGCAGTATTTT
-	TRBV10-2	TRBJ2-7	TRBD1	CASWDSYEQYF	TGCGCCAGCTGGGACAGCTACGAGCAGTACTTC
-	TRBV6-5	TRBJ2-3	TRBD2	CASGAARGDTDTQYF	TGTGCCAGCGGAGCCGCTCGGGGGGACACAGATACGCAGTATTTT
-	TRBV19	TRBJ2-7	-	CATYGWAQGTYEQYF	TGTGCCACATATGGTTGGGCACAGGGCACCTACGAGCAGTACTTC
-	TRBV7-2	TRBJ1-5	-	CASAGRSGNQPQHF	TGTGCCAGCGCGGGGAGGTCGGGCAATCAGCCCCAGCATTTT
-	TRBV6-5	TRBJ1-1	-	CASSSQRDGGTEAFF	TGTGCCAGCAGTTCCCAAAGAGACGGGGGGACTGAAGCTTTCTTT
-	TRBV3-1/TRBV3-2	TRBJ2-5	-	CASSPPQGWETQYF	TGTGCCAGCAGCCCACCTCAGGGTTGGGAGACCCAGTACTTC
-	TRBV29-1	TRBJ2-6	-	CSVAGMQANVLTF	TGCAGCGTTGCCGGGATGCAAGCCAACGTCCTGACTTTC
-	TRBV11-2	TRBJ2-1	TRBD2	CASSDRRASGGYNEQFF	TGTGCCAGCAGCGATAGGCGGGCTAGCGGGGGGTACAATGAGCAGTTCTTC
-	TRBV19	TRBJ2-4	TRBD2	CASGTSGSGRNIQYF	TGTGCCAGCGGGACTAGCGGGAGTGGTAGGAACATTCAGTACTTC
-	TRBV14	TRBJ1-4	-	CASSQDPTLATNEKLFF	TGTGCCAGCAGCCAAGATCCAACTCTGGCAACTAATGAAAAACTGTTTTTT
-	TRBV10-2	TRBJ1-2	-	CAARGMGYTF	TGCGCCGCGAGGGGGATGGGCTACACCTTC